This T cell receptor (beta chain) is drawn from a study of shared clonotypes between healthy human individuals (dated by TCRdb to the early 2020s). In terms of the full investigation: Two women and three men aged 18 to 49 years were included in the cohort. Per donor, three plates each were used for CD4 naive and CD4 memory, two for CD8 naive, and one for CD8 memory. Leukapheresis yielded between about 0.9 and 9 billion PBMCs per donor. Blood TCR repertoires of a handful of healthy adults were deeply sequenced to estimate repertoire size and the extent of clonotype sharing between individuals. To increase sequencing depth and limit assay-specific biases, TCR repertoire library preparation and sequencing were carried out by different laboratories using diverse techniques. Points the paper makes about the study in general: Compared with non-shared clonotypes, the clonotypes found in all four sorted-subset donors had higher generation probabilities. The small number of donors limited the genetic and exposure-history diversity represented. Based on pairwise subsampling, the degree of clonotype sharing among donors was expected to be affected by sequencing depth. When a handful of donors were compared, the shared fraction of clonotypes was approximately 5% for naive CD4, 3% to 4% for naive CD8, 2% to 2.5% for memory CD4, and less than 0.45% for memory CD8. Naive subsets generally had larger estimated clonotype richness than memory subsets did. Sampling was limited to blood, and TCR repertoires in tissue likely differ from TCR repertoires in blood. Rarefaction of sorted-subset datasets indicated incomplete sequencing despite the large sequencing depth.

Using the deep immunoSEQ assay, multiplex PCR amplified TCR CDR3 regions from genomic DNA. Genomic DNA extracted from each cell subset was distributed evenly over all wells of several immunoSEQ 96-well plates, and each plate served as one replicate. For sorted subsets, about 210 ng of genomic DNA, equivalent to tens of thousands of T cell genomes, went into each replicate PCR. Purified libraries were measured with a Qubit 3.0 fluorometer, size-checked on a Bioanalyzer 2100, and measured again with the KAPA Library Quantification kit. Every immunoSEQ 96-well plate was sequenced on a separate single-read 150-cycle Illumina NextSeq 550 flow cell. Per the source publication's procedure: The immunoSEQ output contained only junctional sequences without quality scores, so filtering could not match that applied to full-length reads. Sequences were annotated with PyIR, a Python wrapper for IgBLAST v1.9, and V/J genes and CDR3 were assigned using IMGT germline references. Any read was removed if the V/J assignment was weak (E-value above 1e-6), the CDR3 was missing, or the read contained stop codons, out-of-frame junctions, or ambiguous translated residues. V3J clonotypes were defined as sequences sharing an identical inferred V gene, J gene, and CDR3 amino acid sequence. Percentage overlap between repertoires was computed as shared unique clonotypes divided by the size of the smaller repertoire. Richness of each repertoire was evaluated using RTK rarefaction, the Chao1 estimator, and Recon v2.1 estimates of unobserved clonotypes. For all TCRbeta clonotypes obtained by the gDNA method from a few donors, generation probabilities were computed with OLGA. The immuneACCESS repertoire file appears here via TCRdb, limited to in-frame rearrangements. These files lack a portion of the clones; in checked studies, under half of the deficit traces to unresolved V genes, and the cause of the others is not known. That table furnishes V, J and clone size, whereas the DNA furnished D and trimming. The sample contains over 1.4 million clones, approximately 96% of them found a single time. The ten largest clones represent approximately 1.2% of the sample.

About this clone itself: The antigen it binds to is not known. Nothing much larger sits one base from this clone, and base qualities are not available.

Donors were healthy HIV-negative adults with no recently reported acute infections or vaccinations. Only Caucasian adults living in Nashville, Tennessee, USA were represented among the donors. CD4+ T cells were enriched by magnetic negative selection, after which naive cells were positively selected on CD45RA and the negative fraction was taken as the memory subset. After blood collection by leukapheresis, PBMCs were isolated using Ficoll-Histopaque density gradient centrifugation and then cryopreserved in the vapor phase of liquid nitrogen. Purity and quantity of every magnetically sorted T cell population were checked by analytical flow cytometry. From each sorted fraction, genomic DNA was isolated and quantified by UV absorbance on a Nanodrop 2000c. Reading the germline V gene (reference sequence) gives CDR1 SGHKS and CDR2 YYEKEE. V and J lose 0 bases and 2 bases, and a span of 8 bases separates them. From the cysteine through the phenylalanine, the CDR3 covers 15 amino acids. The kept DNA is CDR3 alone, 45 bases in frame from the first base.

Sequenced sample: naive CD4+ T cells sorted from blood. This sample's cell subset or site label indicates: CD45RA+ positively selected. The origin of this receptor is a man younger than 40 in good health. Recombination joined TRBV5-5 with TRBJ2-2; the D region possibly corresponds to TRBD1 (5 bases align). The nucleotides read TGTGCCAGCAGCTTGGTGACAGTTAACACCGGGGAGCTGTTTTTT. The encoded protein is CASSLVTVNTGELFF.